One and the same sample provided the 26 T cell receptor beta chains below, sequenced in a study of post-analysis software for immune sequencing data. The study, taken as a whole, reports: TRBV5-6, TRBV5-1 and TRBV20-1 belonged to a set of about five TRBV segments that were more frequent in patients than controls.

Presence of unique molecular identifiers characterized the TCR beta cDNA libraries. TCRdb analysed the PCR reads with MiXCR anew, one entry per CDR3 protein. The data show 750,000 to 950,000 distinct CDR3 sequences, under 70% seen once. No antigen has been identified for these receptors. Sequencing input: blood. The receptors stem from a girl under 18 with multiple sclerosis.

This clonotype came up a few times. This chain links TRBV5-1 with TRBJ2-7; D might be TRBD2 (5 bases). Trimming removed 4 bases at V and 4 bases at J, with 18 bases between. There are 15 residues in the CDR3. Looked up from germline, CDR1 is SGHRS and CDR2 is YFSETQ. In DNA form, the CDR3 reads TGCGCCAGCAGCGCCGGAGCGGTCTCCGGGTACGAGCAGTACTTC. This gives the protein CASSAGAVSGYEQYF.

This clonotype has more than one count but fewer than ten. The rearrangement uses TRBV4-1 and TRBJ2-1, with no clear D. Germline V gene data show CDR1 as MGHRA and CDR2 as YSYEKL. The V and J ends lost 1 base and 5 bases respectively, with 12 bases between them. CDR3 length: 15 amino acids. This CDR3 reads CASSQGHGINNEQFF. The CDR3 nucleotides are TGCGCCAGCAGCCAAGGACATGGGATAAACAATGAGCAGTTCTTC.

The chain recombines TRBV12-3 or TRBV12-4 with TRBJ2-3; 7 nucleotides match TRBD2. J was trimmed by 4 bases and V by 5 bases; bases with no gene match: 3. The CDR3 extends over 13 amino acids. The CDR3 reads CASSRLAADTQYF. The CDR3 nucleotides read TGTGCCAGCAGTCGACTAGCTGCAGATACGCAGTATTTT.

The gene calls are TRBV9 and TRBJ2-3, with 7 bases lining up with TRBD2. From germline, CDR1 is SGDLS and CDR2 YYNGEE. This CDR3 spans 15 amino acids. After removal of 3 bases from V and 6 bases from J, the junction contained 10 bases not matched to a gene. DNA of the CDR3: TGTGCCAGCAGCGACGGACTCCCCGGGGGGGATACGCAGTATTTT. This codes for CASSDGLPGGDTQYF.

This clonotype was seen only once. The rearrangement uses TRBV30 and TRBJ2-7; maybe TRBD2 (5 bases). CDR3 size: 14 residues. Germline CDR1 reads GTSNPN; CDR2 reads SVGIG (reference sequence). The V end was cut by 3 bases, the J end by 4 bases, with 16 bases between. The CDR3: CAWRAGPGGYEQYF. The CDR3 nucleotides are TGTGCCTGGAGGGCCGGACCCGGAGGTTACGAGCAGTACTTC.

The genes are TRBV14 and TRBJ1-5; D is unclear. This CDR3 has 16 amino acids. Germline-derived CDR1 and CDR2 are SGHDN and FVKESK. V gave up 1 base and J gave up 4 bases, with 14 bases separating them. The CDR3 reads CASSQVGGSPNQPQHF. The CDR3 region has the DNA TGTGCCAGCAGCCAAGTAGGAGGTTCTCCAAATCAGCCCCAGCATTTT.

This clonotype was seen a handful of times. This chain uses TRBV10-3 with TRBJ2-3; maybe TRBD1 (5 bases). The CDR3 is 15 residues long. Germline V lookup: CDR1 ENHRY, CDR2 SYGVKD. Trimming pared 0 bases from V and 3 bases from J, leaving 10 bases between. The CDR3 DNA reads as TGTGCCATCAGTGAGTCTTGGGGCCTGACAGATACGCAGTATTTT. Translated: CAISESWGLTDTQYF.

V and J are TRBV20-1 and TRBJ2-1; unclear D gene. Per germline, CDR1 DFQATT and CDR2 SNEGSKA (reference sequence). The V gene lost 6 bases and the J gene lost 1 base, with 13 bases spanning the gap. This CDR3 contains 14 residues. The CDR3 region is CSAREVWSYNEQFF. CDR3 bases: TGCAGTGCACGAGAGGTTTGGTCCTACAATGAGCAGTTCTTC.

The chain has TRBV6-4 and TRBJ1-2, with 7 bases identical to TRBD1. This CDR3 spans 13 amino acids. Unmatched junction bases numbered 8, after V lost 6 bases and J lost 7 bases. Germline V gene lookup returns CDR1 MRHNA and CDR2 SNTAGT. The CDR3: CASRETGAGGYTF. The CDR3 DNA reads TGTGCCAGCAGGGAAACAGGGGCCGGTGGCTACACCTTC.

The chain combines TRBV6-6 with TRBJ1-2; D is ambiguous. CDR3 length: 15 amino acids. Germline CDR1 and CDR2: MNHNY and SVGAGI (reference sequence). V was trimmed by 2 bases and J by 5 bases, leaving 15 bases between them. The CDR3, as DNA: TGTGCCAGCAGTTACGTCCGTGACGGAGGATATGGCTACACCTTC. This encodes CASSYVRDGGYGYTF.

This rearrangement joins TRBV10-3 to TRBJ2-1; D gene ambiguous. The CDR3 is made up of 15 amino acids. V was pared by 11 bases and J by 1 base, with 18 bases between. The V gene's germline CDR1 is ENHRY and CDR2 SYGVKD. The DNA for the CDR3 is TGTGCCGCCGACCCTCCCGGTTGGTCCTACAATGAGCAGTTCTTC. It specifies CAADPPGWSYNEQFF.

The chain carries TRBV20-1 and TRBJ1-5; 7 nucleotides match TRBD1. The CDR3 contains 16 residues. Per germline, CDR1 DFQATT and CDR2 SNEGSKA (reference sequence). The V segment lost 7 bases and the J segment 2 bases; nucleotides outside the gene matches: 14. In nucleotides, the CDR3 is TGCAGTGGAATTCCCCGGCAGGGGGGCCGCAATCAGCCCCAGCATTTT. As protein: CSGIPRQGGRNQPQHF.

The chain is built from TRBV4-1 and TRBJ1-1; D uncertain. V gave up 2 bases and J gave up 1 base, with 11 bases separating them. Germline V gene data show CDR1 as MGHRA and CDR2 as YSYEKL. This CDR3 contains 15 residues. The CDR3 is CASSQPRSENTEAFF. The CDR3 DNA reads as TGCGCCAGCAGCCAACCCCGATCGGAGAACACTGAAGCTTTCTTT.

This clonotype was recorded a few times. One end of the junction varies from germline; a read error may be responsible. The chain joins TRBV13 to TRBJ2-5; D uncertain. The tail of the sequence fits TRBJ2-7 better, so the J call may be wrong. This CDR3 comprises 10 residues. In germline, CDR1 is PRHDT, CDR2 FYEKMQ (reference sequence). The DNA of the CDR3 is TGTGCCGGCAGCTTGAACGAGCAGTACTTC. Its protein product is CAGSLNEQYF.

This chain links TRBV20-1 with TRBJ2-1; 8 bases agree with TRBD1. The CDR3 is 14 amino acids. The V segment lost 0 bases and the J segment 6 bases; nucleotides outside the gene matches: 4. Germline V gene lookup returns CDR1 DFQATT and CDR2 SNEGSKA (reference sequence). The CDR3 DNA reads TGCAGTGCTAGAGATAGTACAGGGGGCAATGAGCAGTTCTTC. Encoded protein: CSARDSTGGNEQFF.

The rearrangement links TRBV7-2 to TRBJ2-6; no firm D call. CDR3 length: 16 amino acids. V dropped 8 bases and J dropped 2 bases, with 16 bases sitting between them. The germline V gene has CDR1 SGHTA and CDR2 FQGNSA. CDR3 coding DNA: TGTGCCAGCCAAAAGTCCTGGGGTGCTGGGGCCAACGTCCTGACTTTC. Translated: CASQKSWGAGANVLTF.

This clonotype was detected only a few times. This chain links TRBV7-2 with TRBJ1-1, with D perhaps TRBD1 (5 bases). CDR1 is SGHTA, CDR2 FQGNSA, per germline. Trimming pared 5 bases from V and 9 bases from J, leaving 16 bases between. The CDR3 contains 13 residues. Here the CDR3 reads CASSPQTALKAFF. CDR3 nucleotide sequence: TGTGCCAGCAGCCCGCAGACAGCCCTTAAAGCTTTCTTT.

Only a few counts were recorded for this clonotype. The V gene is TRBV10-3, the J gene TRBJ2-5; 9 nucleotides line up with TRBD1. The CDR3 runs 12 residues. With 6 bases clipped from V and 5 bases from J, the junction kept 1 base outside the gene matches. Germline V gene sequence: CDR1 ENHRY, CDR2 SYGVKD. CDR3 amino acids: CAISGQGETQYF. The CDR3 DNA reads TGTGCCATCAGCGGACAGGGGGAGACCCAGTACTTC.

The V and J genes are TRBV25-1 and TRBJ2-7; D is possibly TRBD1 (5 bases). V was trimmed by 4 bases and J by 1 base, leaving 14 bases between them. Germline-derived CDR1 and CDR2 are MGHDK and SYGVNS. This CDR3 is built from 15 residues. DNA of the CDR3: TGTGCCAGCAGTGTCACTTGGGGCCGATCCTACGAGCAGTACTTC. Translating it yields CASSVTWGRSYEQYF.

This chain connects TRBV29-1 to TRBJ2-2; 9 nucleotides match TRBD1. The germline CDR1 and CDR2 sequences are SQVTM and ANQGSEA. V lost 6 bases, J lost 3 bases, and 5 bases stayed unmatched. This CDR3 has 14 amino acids. CDR3 amino acids: CSVDRGDDTGELFF. The CDR3 nucleotides are TGCAGCGTAGACAGGGGGGACGACACCGGGGAGCTGTTTTTT.

This clonotype occurred once. This sequence joins TRBV27 and TRBJ2-1, with TRBD2 matching over 7 bases. The germline gives CDR1 MNHEY, CDR2 SMNVEV (reference sequence). The CDR3 contains 14 residues. Losses at the gene ends were 5 bases for V and 8 bases for J; bases not matched to a gene: 9. The CDR3 sequence: CASSAGGSRDEQFF. In nucleotides, the CDR3 is TGTGCCAGCAGTGCTGGCGGGAGTAGAGATGAGCAGTTCTTC.

In DNA form, the CDR3 reads TGTGCCAGCGGCCCACAGGGTTGGGGCTACGAGCAGTACTTC. Amino acid sequence: CASGPQGWGYEQYF. The V call is TRBV12-3 or TRBV12-4, the J call TRBJ2-7, with D perhaps TRBD1 (6 bases). Trimming removed 8 bases at V and 3 bases at J, with 17 bases between. This CDR3 comprises 14 residues.

J is TRBJ2-6 and V is TRBV27, with TRBD2 identical over 10 bases. This CDR3 has 19 residues. The trim removed 6 bases at V and 1 base at J, leaving 12 bases unmatched. Germline loops: CDR1 MNHEY, CDR2 SMNVEV (reference sequence). The CDR3 DNA reads as TGTGCCAGCAGATTTTTAGGAGCGGGAGGGCTTTCTGGGGCCAACGTCCTGACTTTC. Amino acid sequence: CASRFLGAGGLSGANVLTF.

The rearrangement links TRBV28 to TRBJ2-7; D is ambiguous. The J call may be wrong; the DNA end is better matched by TRBJ2-5. CDR3 length: 11 amino acids. Per germline, CDR1 MDHEN and CDR2 SYDVKM. CDR3 in DNA: TGTGCCAGCACCTCAGAGGAGACCCAGTACTTC. Translated: CASTSEETQYF.

A few counts support this clonotype. The V call is TRBV5-1, the J call TRBJ2-3; D is uncertain. Germline CDR1 SGHRS, CDR2 YFSETQ. Trimming took 0 bases from V and 0 from J, leaving 8 bases between them. The CDR3 has 15 amino acids. In nucleotides, the CDR3 is TGCGCCAGCAGCTTGGGCTCAGTAAGCACAGATACGCAGTATTTT. It is translated as CASSLGSVSTDTQYF.

This clonotype appeared a few times. The chain links TRBV20-1 to TRBJ2-7, with a possible D match to TRBD1 (6 bases). The germline V gene encodes CDR1 DFQATT and CDR2 SNEGSKA (reference sequence). CDR3 length: 15 residues. V shed 5 bases and J shed 0 bases, with 17 bases lying between them. This CDR3 is CSAADPTGSSYEQYF. The CDR3 DNA sequence: TGCAGTGCTGCCGACCCGACAGGATCCTCCTACGAGCAGTACTTC.